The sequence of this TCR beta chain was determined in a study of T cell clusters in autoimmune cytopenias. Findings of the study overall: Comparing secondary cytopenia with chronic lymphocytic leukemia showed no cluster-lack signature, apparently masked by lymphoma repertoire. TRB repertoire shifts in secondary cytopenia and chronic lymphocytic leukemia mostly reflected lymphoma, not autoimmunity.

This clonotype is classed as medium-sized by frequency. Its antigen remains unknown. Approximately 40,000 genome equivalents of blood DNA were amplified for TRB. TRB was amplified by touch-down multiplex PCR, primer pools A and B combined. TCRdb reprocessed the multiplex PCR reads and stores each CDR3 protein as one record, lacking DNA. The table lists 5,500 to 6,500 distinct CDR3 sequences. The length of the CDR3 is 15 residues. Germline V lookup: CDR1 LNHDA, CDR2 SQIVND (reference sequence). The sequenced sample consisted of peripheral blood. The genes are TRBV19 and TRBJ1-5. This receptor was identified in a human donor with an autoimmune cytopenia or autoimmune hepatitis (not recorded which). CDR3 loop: CATSVPNVASQPQHF. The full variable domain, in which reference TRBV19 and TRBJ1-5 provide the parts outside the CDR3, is DGGITQSPKYLFRKEGQNVTLSCEQNLNHDAMYWYRQDPGQGLRLIYYSQIVNDFQKGDIAEGYSVSREKKESFPLTVTSAQKNPTAFYLCATSVPNVASQPQHFGDGTRLSIL.